A single T cell receptor (beta chain) is shown here with its context. What antigen it recognizes has not been identified. No base-level quality is on record; no much larger clone is a single base apart. Interpreted using the paper, the time point label stands for: baseline before first vaccination. Vaccinee samples were obtained from the UK trials COV001 and COV002, which included a single-blind randomized controlled phase 2/3 trial of AZD1222 (ChAdOx1 nCoV-19) in healthy adults. Trial participant PBMC samples were collected at day 0 and day 28 after the second dose for TCRbeta chain sequencing. The entry originates in a study of T cell responses to AZD1222 COVID-19 vaccine (dated by TCRdb to the early 2020s). For the wider study: Because spike-specific TCR depth and breadth did not differ between the two schedules, AZD1222 recipients who got a second dose at roughly 4 weeks were pooled with those who got a second dose at roughly 12 weeks. Trial participants were enrolled by age into 18-55, 56-69 and 70-plus year subgroups, with around 150, 28 and 57 TCR-sequenced participants respectively. A total of about 250 trial participants underwent TCR sequencing, of whom about 210 had received two doses of AZD1222 and around 25 had received two doses of the MenACWY control vaccine. Study-wide conclusions, independent of this receptor: The 56-69-year group was small, and its depth increase did not reach significance, likely because of low power. Reportedly, close to half of the unique spike-specific TCRs recognized epitopes lying outside the regions that are mutated in the B.1.351 and B.1.1.7 variants. The vaccine-associated CD4 TCRs covered the entire spike protein, and the dominant responses fell in regions 160-218 and 743-854. Because no day 14 peak-response samples were available, repertoires were characterized only after the peak T cell response. Participants were mostly white British, with more females than males. The authors suggested clonal diversity may have been underestimated. After two AZD1222 doses, both the breadth and the depth of spike-specific TCRs were significantly higher than at day 0 and than in MenACWY recipients. Only five to seven AZD1222 recipients were SARS-CoV-2 seropositive at baseline, limiting conclusions about previously exposed vaccinees.

V and J are truncated by 7 bases and 1 base respectively, leaving an intervening sequence of 11 bases. The germline V gene (reference sequence) specifies GTSNPN as CDR1 and SVGIG as CDR2. CDR3 length: 12 amino acids, cysteine to phenylalanine. The retained sequence is limited to the CDR3, 36 bases, with the frame set at the first base. The CDR3 regions of human TCRbeta chains were analyzed by immunosequencing. In the authors' own workflow: TCRs in the repertoires were matched against a reference library of SARS-CoV-2-specific TCRs that had been generated with the MIRA antigen-specificity platform. Breadth was defined as the fraction of unique TCRs that were SARS-CoV-2-associated. Depth was defined as the fraction of total T cells that were SARS-CoV-2-associated. Using the MIRA data, each spike-specific TCR was assigned both to the spike region to which the TCR was reactive and to a CD4 or CD8 class. Log10-transformed breadth and depth values were compared by one-way ANOVA with Sidak's multiple comparisons tests. Here the immuneACCESS table is served through TCRdb, limited to in-frame sequences with V and J called. Missing clones are a known gap in these copies; in checked studies unresolved V genes cover under half, and the rest lacks a known reason. Clone size and the V and J calls come from that table; the DNA yielded D and trimming. Recorded for this sample are around 130,000 clones; 70% to 90% of them occurred a single time. The ten biggest clones cover about 4.8% of the sample.

This clonotype was sampled from an adult in good health. The chain joins TRBV30 to TRBJ2-7, with the D gene uncertain. The source material was peripheral blood, sampled on day 0 of AZD1222 vaccination. The bases are TGTGCCTCCTCCGGGCCATCCTACGAGCAGTACTTC. Its coded protein is CASSGPSYEQYF.